Shown below are 6 T cell receptor beta chains from a single sample sequenced in a study of cytomegalovirus exposure and HLA in healthy donors. Measured with immunoSEQ multiplex PCR; TCRdb has only the in-frame clones, and not every one. The table records hundreds of thousands of clones, around 90% of them present only once. The sequencing input was PBMCs. These receptors all come from a young woman in good health and CMV-seropositive.

This chain joins TRBV27 and TRBJ2-7; TRBD2 matches 10 bases. The CDR3 has 13 amino acids. Germline CDR1 MNHEY, CDR2 SMNVEV (reference sequence). J was trimmed by 3 bases and V by 8 bases; bases with no gene match: 4. The CDR3 spells CASLAGDFYEQYF. CDR3 DNA sequence: TGTGCCAGCCTAGCGGGAGATTTCTACGAGCAGTACTTC.

This rearrangement joins TRBV7-2 to TRBJ2-5, with D uncertain. CDR3 size: 14 residues. V lost 2 bases to trimming and J lost 1 base, with 8 bases between them. Per germline, CDR1 SGHTA and CDR2 FQGNSA. CDR3 region: CASSLMRIQETQYF. DNA of the CDR3: TGTGCCAGCAGCTTAATGCGGATCCAAGAGACCCAGTACTTC.

The chain links TRBV11-2 to TRBJ2-5; TRBD2 is a possible D gene (5 bases). Trimming stripped 6 bases from V and 6 bases from J, with 20 bases between. This CDR3 region has 15 residues. Germline V CDR1 and CDR2: SGHAT, FQNNGV. The CDR3 is CASRDPGSGVKTQYF. CDR3 DNA sequence: TGTGCCAGCAGGGACCCTGGGTCCGGGGTCAAGACCCAGTACTTC.

V gene TRBV11-2 combines with J gene TRBJ1-1; possible D gene TRBD1, 5 bases. The CDR3 covers 15 residues. The germline gives CDR1 SGHAT, CDR2 FQNNGV. Trimming removed 3 bases at V and 1 base at J, with 12 bases between. The CDR3 protein is CASSFVWGGNTEAFF. Here the CDR3 DNA reads TGTGCCAGCAGCTTTGTATGGGGGGGGAACACTGAAGCTTTCTTT.

The J gene is TRBJ2-5, the V gene TRBV7-9; D gene unclear. Per the germline V gene, CDR1 is SEHNR and CDR2 is FQNEAQ (reference sequence). The CDR3 runs 12 residues. Trimming pared 1 base from V and 5 bases from J, leaving 5 bases between. The chain's CDR3 is CASSLVPETQYF. The CDR3 region has the DNA TGTGCCAGCAGCTTAGTTCCGGAGACCCAGTACTTC.

The V gene is TRBV6-1, the J gene TRBJ2-7, with TRBD2 identical over 10 bases. The V and J ends lost 3 bases and 1 base, in that order; junction bases with no gene match: 3. Germline values: CDR1 MNHNS, CDR2 SASEGT. The CDR3 spans 15 residues. The CDR3 sequence: CASSEGTSASYEQYF. Written as DNA, the CDR3 is TGTGCCAGCAGTGAGGGGACTAGCGCTTCCTACGAGCAGTACTTC.